This T cell receptor beta chain was identified during a study of blood T cell repertoires in COVID-19. Study information: Collection of acute and convalescent COVID-19 samples took place in the United States, Italy and Spain. T cells, B-cell-depleted T cells, or PBMCs provided the cDNA or gDNA that served as material.

In the authors' methods: Estimated nucleated cell counts came from reference gene primer amplification. Assay used: immunoSEQ multiplex PCR; TCRdb lists only in-frame clones, some missing. That table is the source of V, J and clone size, and D and trimming were worked out from the DNA. Among roughly 140,000 clones, less than 85% were seen once, and the ten largest hold approximately 9.5%. This CDR3 is 16 amino acids long. The ends lost 4 bases at V and 2 bases at J; junction bases unmatched: 7. Per the germline V gene, CDR1 is SGHRS and CDR2 is YFSETQ. The table lists this clone with a few counts. Sequenced sample: peripheral blood. The sequence came from a woman over 75 in a cohort sampled during active or convalescent COVID-19. The chain links TRBV5-1 to TRBJ2-1; 9 nucleotides line up with TRBD2. The CDR3 sequence is CASSLRGGAAYNEQFF. The CDR3 region has the DNA TGCGCCAGCAGCCTCCGCGGGGGGGCCGCCTACAATGAGCAGTTCTTC.